This entry lists 10 T cell receptor beta chains sequenced from one sample in a study of OX40 agonist ivuxolimab in advanced cancers. Data came from immunoSEQ multiplex PCR; TCRdb stores just in-frame clones and leaves some out. Here the sample spans approximately 130,000 clones, under 95% being singletons. The sample in question was CD4+ or CD8+ T cells sorted from blood, obtained in a trial of the OX40 agonist ivuxolimab. These receptors came from an adult with an advanced solid tumor such as melanoma, head and neck, liver or kidney cancer.

This rearrangement joins TRBV4-3 to TRBJ1-4, with D unresolved. The CDR3 covers 13 residues. In germline, CDR1 is LGHNA, CDR2 YSLEER. The germline V and J ends were trimmed by 1 base and 10 bases, with 10 bases remaining between them. CDR3 nucleotide sequence: TGCGCCAGCAGCCAAGGGGCGGGAGTAAAACTGTTTTTT. The encoded protein is CASSQGAGVKLFF.

The chain uses TRBV27 and TRBJ1-1, with a tentative D call TRBD1 (6 bases). Germline CDR1 MNHEY, CDR2 SMNVEV (reference sequence). Deletions cut 2 bases from V and 4 bases from J, with 11 bases between. The length of the CDR3 is 14 residues. DNA of the CDR3: TGTGCCAGCAGTTTACAGGGGCTCGGCACTGAAGCTTTCTTT. Translation gives CASSLQGLGTEAFF.

This chain joins TRBV6-6 and TRBJ1-1; no clear D gene. This CDR3 comprises 14 residues. Looked up from germline, CDR1 is MNHNY and CDR2 is SVGAGI (reference sequence). V shed 2 bases and J shed 4 bases, with 11 bases lying between them. The CDR3 region has the DNA TGTGCCAGCAGTTACGCCGGTGGGTCCACTGAAGCTTTCTTT. Translated: CASSYAGGSTEAFF.

Here the CDR3 DNA reads TGTGCCAGCACCCTGCCTACCCCCTACGAGCAGTACTTC. It translates to CASTLPTPYEQYF. V gene TRBV6-6 combines with J gene TRBJ2-7; D not resolved. Germline V gene data show CDR1 as MNHNY and CDR2 as SVGAGI (reference sequence). This CDR3 has 13 amino acids. With 7 bases removed from V and 2 bases from J, the gap between germline ends came to 12 bases.

V is TRBV7-9 and J is TRBJ1-6; D not resolved. This CDR3 has 16 residues. Trimming took 5 bases from V and 4 from J, leaving 15 bases between them. Looked up from germline, CDR1 is SEHNR and CDR2 is FQNEAQ (reference sequence). This CDR3 is CASSPTGGGYNSPLHF. CDR3 nucleotides: TGTGCCAGCAGCCCCACGGGTGGCGGATATAATTCACCCCTCCACTTT. The variable domain in full, with the rest retrieved from reference TRBV7-9 and TRBJ1-6, is DTGVSQNPRHKITKRGQNVTFRCDPISEHNRLYWYRQTLGQGPEFLTYFQNEAQLEKSRLLSDRFSAERPKGSFSTLEIQRTEQGDSAMYLCASSPTGGGYNSPLHFGNGTRLTVT.

The V call is TRBV5-4, the J call TRBJ1-4; D not certain. Germline V CDR1 and CDR2: SGHNT, YYREEE (reference sequence). This CDR3 spans 15 amino acids. V was trimmed by 1 base and J by 3 bases, leaving 10 bases between them. CDR3 in amino acids: CASSLSGAANEKLFF. DNA of the CDR3: TGTGCCAGCAGCTTGAGTGGTGCGGCTAATGAAAAACTGTTTTTT. Based on the CDR3 plus reference TRBV5-4 and TRBJ1-4, the full variable domain is ETGVTQSPTHLIKTRGQQVTLRCSSQSGHNTVSWYQQALGQGPQFIFQYYREEENGRGNFPPRFSGLQFPNYSSELNVNALELDDSALYLCASSLSGAANEKLFFGSGTQLSVL.

A single count supports this clone. Because the CDR3's place on the DNA is in doubt, the DNA is left out and the CDR3 is given as listed by TCRdb. The chain recombines TRBV5-1 with TRBJ2-1; the table gives TRBD2 as D, unverified against the DNA. Looked up from germline, CDR1 is SGHRS and CDR2 is YFSETQ. 15 amino acids form the CDR3, both terminal residues included. CDR3 sequence reads: CASSFGPGEWGEQFF.

The chain combines TRBV7-6 with TRBJ2-2; a weak D match, TRBD1 (5 bases). Trimming removed 1 base at V and 0 bases at J, with 6 bases between. There are 15 residues in the CDR3. From germline, CDR1 is SGHVS and CDR2 FNYEAQ. The CDR3 sequence: CASSLEGANTGELFF. The CDR3 DNA reads as TGTGCCAGCAGCTTAGAAGGGGCGAACACCGGGGAGCTGTTTTTT.

This chain links TRBV9 with TRBJ2-7; perhaps D is TRBD1 or TRBD2 (5 bases each). Per the germline V gene, CDR1 is SGDLS and CDR2 is YYNGEE. The V gene lost 3 bases and the J gene lost 6 bases, with 13 bases spanning the gap. The CDR3 runs to 13 residues. DNA for the CDR3: TGTGCCAGCAGCGGGACAAACGCGGGCGAGCAGTACTTC. It specifies CASSGTNAGEQYF.

The V gene is TRBV11-2, the J gene TRBJ2-5; D is possibly TRBD1 (5 bases). V gave up 0 bases and J gave up 10 bases, with 9 bases separating them. This CDR3 has 12 residues. Germline V gives CDR1 SGHAT, CDR2 FQNNGV. The DNA of the CDR3 is TGTGCCAGCAGCTTAGACAGGGTCGGCCAGTACTTC. Its protein product is CASSLDRVGQYF.